The 11 T cell receptor beta chains presented below share a single source sample, sequenced in a study of blood T cell repertoires in COVID-19. Clones were sequenced by immunoSEQ multiplex PCR, and TCRdb holds only the in-frame ones, with some missing. The data show about 76,000 clones, about 80% seen once. The sequenced material came from peripheral blood. These receptor sequences come from an elderly man with acute or convalescent COVID-19.

In regard to this clone: A read error may explain this, as a much larger clone is one base away. The sample carries other DNA sequences with the same CDR3. The chain couples TRBV18 to TRBJ2-7; 8 positions match TRBD1. The CDR3 runs to 15 residues. J lost 0 bases, V lost 3 bases, and 4 bases had no gene match. Germline CDR1 and CDR2: KGHSH and LQKENI. Written as DNA, the CDR3 is TGTGCCAGCTCACCCGGACAGGGTAGCTCCTACGAGCAGTACTTC. It is translated as CASSPGQGSSYEQYF.

This clone appeared once. This sequence joins TRBV28 and TRBJ1-5; weak D call: TRBD1 (5 bases). This CDR3 is built from 16 residues. Trimming took off 3 bases at V and 7 bases at J, with 19 bases between the two ends. Looked up from germline, CDR1 is MDHEN and CDR2 is SYDVKM. DNA of the CDR3: TGTGCCAGCAGTTTGTCCGGGGGGGGGTATGGACAGCCCCAGCATTTT. Its translation is CASSLSGGGYGQPQHF.

This chain links TRBV7-2 with TRBJ1-5; 8 bases align to TRBD1. CDR1 is SGHTA and CDR2 is FQGNSA in the germline V gene. V shed 5 bases, J shed 3 bases, and the junction held 6 bases outside the gene matches. The CDR3 loop spans 15 amino acids. Here the CDR3 DNA reads TGTGCCAGCAGCGCTAGGACAGGGTCCAATCAGCCCCAGCATTTT. It specifies CASSARTGSNQPQHF.

The chain uses TRBV2 and TRBJ1-4, with a tentative D call TRBD1 (5 bases). Trimming shortened V by 4 bases and J by 13 bases, and 16 bases separated the two germline ends. This CDR3 spans 13 amino acids. The germline V gene encodes CDR1 SNHLY and CDR2 FYNNEI. The CDR3 loop reads CASSGGPAYPLFF. The CDR3 DNA is TGTGCCAGCAGTGGGGGCCCCGCCTATCCACTGTTTTTT.

This chain joins TRBV11-2 and TRBJ2-1, with D possibly TRBD1 on 6 matching bases. The length of the CDR3 is 18 residues. V lost 8 bases, J lost 6 bases, and 29 bases lay in between. CDR1 and CDR2 from the germline V gene are SGHAT and FQNNGV. CDR3: CASSSRGRLRAMSNEQFF. The CDR3 DNA reads as TGTGCCAGCTCCTCCAGGGGCAGGCTTAGAGCAATGAGCAATGAGCAGTTCTTC.

This clone was counted many times. The chain couples TRBV3-1 (or the pseudogene TRBV3-2) to TRBJ1-5, with D possibly being TRBD1 (6 bases). Trimming took 5 bases from V and 6 from J, leaving 14 bases between them. CDR3 size: 14 residues. The germline gives CDR1 LGHDT, CDR2 YNNKEL (reference sequence). CDR3 protein: CASSKSLGAQPQHF. The CDR3 DNA reads TGTGCCAGCAGCAAAAGTTTGGGGGCTCAGCCCCAGCATTTT.

The rearrangement links TRBV18 to TRBJ1-1, with D maybe TRBD1 (6 bases). Trimming removed 1 base from V and 3 bases from J, with 18 bases in between. The germline V gene encodes CDR1 KGHSH and CDR2 LQKENI. The CDR3 length is 17 residues. The CDR3 region has the DNA TGTGCCAGCTCACCACTTGATTTGGGGGCTGGGGACACTGAAGCTTTCTTT. Amino acids: CASSPLDLGAGDTEAFF.

The chain carries TRBV5-4 and TRBJ2-2, with D possibly matching TRBD2 (6 bases). The CDR3 covers 15 residues. Germline CDR1 and CDR2: SGHNT and YYREEE (reference sequence). V was trimmed by 1 base and J by 4 bases, leaving 11 bases between them. CDR3 protein: CASSLRSGPTGELFF. As DNA, the CDR3 is TGTGCCAGCAGCTTGCGTAGCGGACCCACCGGGGAGCTGTTTTTT.

This clone was observed once. The junction does not match germline at one end; this may be a read error. The chain uses TRBV6-1 and TRBJ2-7; TRBD1 matches at 9 bases. CDR3 length: 15 amino acids. The germline gives CDR1 MNHNS, CDR2 SASEGT. This CDR3 reads CASSELGTGSFEQYF. CDR3 DNA sequence: TGTGCCAGCAGTGAATTAGGGACAGGGTCCTTCGAGCAGTACTTC.

The chain couples TRBV7-8 to TRBJ2-7; D possibly corresponds to TRBD1 (6 bases). V was pared by 5 bases and J by 0 bases, with 11 bases between. The CDR3 runs 14 residues. Germline V gene sequence: CDR1 SGHVS, CDR2 FQNEAQ. As DNA, the CDR3 is TGTGCCAGCAGCCCCCGGACAGACTCCTACGAGCAGTACTTC. It codes for CASSPRTDSYEQYF.

This clone was detected once. The chain links TRBV6-2 or TRBV6-3 to TRBJ1-6; the match to TRBD1 covers 10 bases. CDR1 is MNHEY and CDR2 is SVGEGT in the germline V gene. CDR3 length equals 16 residues. J lost 8 bases, V lost 4 bases, and 8 bases had no gene match. The CDR3 sequence: CASSSRQGAGDSPLHF. The CDR3 bases are TGTGCCAGCAGTTCGAGACAGGGGGCAGGAGATTCACCCCTCCACTTT.